Following are 3 T cell receptor beta chains from one sample sequenced in a study of vaccination and CD4 T cells after COVID-19. The study sequenced cultured CD4+ T cell DNA using the Oncomine TCR Beta short-read assay. MiXCR, applied by TCRdb to the PCR reads, yields one record per CDR3 protein. This table has roughly 14,000 distinct CDR3 sequences, roughly a quarter appearing once. Specified treatment: approximately 9-day PBMC culture with coronavirus spike peptide pools or control peptides (ViraFEST assay). These receptors have no identified antigens. The sample in question was CD4+ T cells from blood, cultured in vitro, obtained after SARS-CoV-2 vaccination. These receptors originate from a human donor who had recovered from COVID-19.

Only a few counts were recorded for this clonotype. The chain carries TRBV7-8 and TRBJ1-4; a weak D match, TRBD1 (5 bases). The germline V and J ends were trimmed by 5 bases and 0 bases, with 10 bases remaining between them. Looked up from germline, CDR1 is SGHVS and CDR2 is FQNEAQ. The CDR3 contains 15 residues. The CDR3 bases are TGTGCCAGCAGCATTCAGGGTGCAACTAATGAAAAACTGTTTTTT. Translated: CASSIQGATNEKLFF.

This chain joins TRBV2 and TRBJ1-5; no reliable D call. V dropped 6 bases and J dropped 0 bases, with 3 bases sitting between them. This CDR3 is 12 amino acids long. The germline V gene has CDR1 SNHLY and CDR2 FYNNEI. The CDR3 DNA sequence: TGTGCCAGCAGCTATAGCAATCAGCCCCAGCATTTT. It yields the protein CASSYSNQPQHF.

Comment on this clonotype: Relative to the germline gene, one junction end is altered; a read error may explain this. The rearrangement joins TRBV5-1 to TRBJ2-5, with D tentatively TRBD1 or TRBD2 (5 bases each). Germline V gene data show CDR1 as SGHRS and CDR2 as YFSETQ. The CDR3 has 12 residues. CDR3 region: CASRLGVETQYF. Written as DNA, the CDR3 is TGCGCCAGCAGATTGGGGGTGGAGACCCAGTACTTC.